This entry describes one TCR beta chain. No antigen is known for it. The data originate from a study of vaccination effects on CD4 cells after COVID-19. Overall study context: Each participant received a vaccine that was either BNT162b2 or mRNA-1273, given as two doses.

ViraFEST assay sequencing came after antigen-specific CD4+ T cells were expanded with viral peptide pools. Subsequent to a culture period of around 10 days, CD4+ T cells were isolated. None of these healthy vaccinees had been infected with SARS-CoV-2 before vaccination. IL-2 at roughly 9.7 IU/ml and peptides at 7.5 to 10 ug/ml were added to cultured PBMC, fewer than 2.5 million per well. Germline V gene data show CDR1 as LGHDT and CDR2 as YNNKEL (reference sequence). This CDR3 comprises 14 residues. The V and J ends lost 4 bases and 4 bases respectively, with 13 bases between them. The method was immunoSEQ multiplex PCR; TCRdb's version includes in-frame clones alone and lacks a portion of them. This table holds roughly 63,000 clones, 80% found once.

Sequences were derived from CD4+ T cells from PBMCs cultured with SARS-CoV-2 spike peptides, sampled before COVID-19 vaccination. The sequence derives from a human donor who received a COVID-19 vaccine. V gene TRBV3-1 (or the pseudogene TRBV3-2) combines with J gene TRBJ1-2; D uncertain. Here the CDR3 reads CASSPHDSIYGYTF. DNA for the CDR3: TGTGCCAGCAGCCCCCATGATAGCATCTATGGCTACACCTTC.